A selection of T cell receptor beta chains follows, all from one sample in a study of blood T cell repertoires in COVID-19. Profiled with immunoSEQ multiplex PCR; TCRdb holds only in-frame clones, not every one. The sample contains roughly 260,000 clones, around 86% of which appear only once. Sequencing was done on a sample of peripheral blood. The receptors were gathered from a man aged 40-49 years who had recovered from COVID-19. The CDR3 runs from the conserved cysteine through the conserved F or W. D genes are given only for firm matches. Clone size, where shown, is once, few, many, or a class for clones that have expanded.

>14|.|TRBV5-1|.|TRBJ2-7
CASSYTGSSYEQYF
TGCGCCAGCAGCTATACAGGGAGCTCCTACGAGCAGTACTTC
>13|.|TRBV18|TRBD2|TRBJ2-1
CASSPSGINEQFF
TGTGCCAGCTCACCAAGCGGGATTAATGAGCAGTTCTTC
>14|.|TRBV2|TRBD2|TRBJ2-7
CASSVAGGGHEQYF
TGTGCCAGCAGTGTAGCGGGAGGAGGGCACGAGCAGTACTTC
>16|.|TRBV5-8|TRBD1|TRBJ1-4
CASSPGQGGGFEKLFF
TGTGCCAGCAGTCCCGGACAGGGCGGGGGATTCGAAAAACTGTTTTTT
>15|.|TRBV9|TRBD2|TRBJ2-3
CASSTGGYGTDTQYF
TGTGCCAGCAGTACCGGGGGGTACGGCACAGATACGCAGTATTTT
>14|few|TRBV7-6|TRBD2|TRBJ2-7
CASSSRTSPYEQYF
TGTGCCAGCAGCTCCAGGACTAGCCCCTACGAGCAGTACTTC
>13|.|TRBV4-3|.|TRBJ2-7
CASSQPLGGEQYF
TGCGCCAGCAGCCAACCCCTAGGGGGCGAGCAGTACTTC
>15|few|TRBV14|TRBD1|TRBJ1-1
CASSHYGQGVPEAFF
TGTGCCAGCAGCCACTATGGACAGGGCGTTCCTGAAGCTTTCTTT
>16|once|TRBV27|TRBD1|TRBJ2-3
CASSEWTGPSTDTQYF
TGTGCCAGCAGTGAATGGACAGGGCCCAGCACAGATACGCAGTATTTT
>17|.|TRBV9|TRBD2|TRBJ2-5
CASSTRTSGGARETQYF
TGTGCCAGCAGCACCCGGACTAGCGGGGGGGCCCGGGAGACCCAGTACTTC
>16|.|TRBV7-9|.|TRBJ2-2
CASSFSRTANTGELFF
TGTGCCAGCAGCTTTTCCCGGACAGCGAACACCGGGGAGCTGTTTTTT
>11|.|TRBV30|.|TRBJ1-1
CAWGRVTEAFF
TGTGCCTGGGGCCGGGTCACTGAAGCTTTCTTT
>11|few|TRBV7-9|.|TRBJ2-1
CASSLDSGQFF
TGTGCCAGCAGCTTAGATTCGGGGCAGTTCTTC
>17|.|TRBV30|TRBD2|TRBJ2-1
CAWSAGLAGGGYNEQFF
TGTGCCTGGAGTGCTGGACTAGCGGGGGGGGGTTACAATGAGCAGTTCTTC
>17|once|TRBV7-2|TRBD2|TRBJ2-1
CASSLSRASGGRGEQFF
TGTGCCAGCAGCTTATCCAGAGCTAGCGGGGGCCGGGGTGAGCAGTTCTTC
>14|.|TRBV5-4|.|TRBJ1-1
CASSLGGGIAEAFF
TGTGCCAGCAGCTTGGGCGGGGGGATCGCTGAAGCTTTCTTT
>20|.|TRBV4-3|TRBD2|TRBJ2-7
CASSQDLVKSGGGSSYEQYF
TGCGCCAGCAGCCAAGATCTCGTGAAGAGTGGCGGGGGTAGCTCCTACGAGCAGTACTTC